This T cell receptor beta chain was recovered during a study of cytomegalovirus exposure and HLA in healthy donors. Concerning this clone: This same CDR3 is encoded by further DNA sequences in the sample.

CDR1 and CDR2 from the germline V gene are SGHTS and YDEGEE. The CDR3 consists of 14 residues. Germline trimming cut 0 bases from V and 7 bases from J; bases unmatched to any gene: 4. TCRdb's table, derived via immunoSEQ multiplex PCR, lists solely in-frame clones and lacks some. This repertoire shows about 86,000 clones, 90% to 95% found once; its top ten account for 0.65% to 0.8%. This TCR came from a man between 18 and 35 years old in good health and CMV-seronegative. This chain links TRBV5-8 with TRBJ1-5, with 7 bases identical to TRBD1. Sample: PBMCs. CDR3 sequence (DNA): TGTGCCAGCAGCTTGGGACAGGGCTACCAGCCCCAGCATTTT. Translating gives CASSLGQGYQPQHF.